This T cell receptor (beta chain) came from a study of T cells after yellow fever vaccination. The ends were cut back, 6 bases at V and 0 bases at J, with 9 bases in the middle. Germline CDR1 and CDR2: SQVTM and ANQGSEA. The CDR3 consists of 12 residues. A single record per CDR3 protein comes from TCRdb applying MiXCR to the 5' RACE reads. The sample holds more than 75,000 distinct CDR3 sequences, around 9.8% seen once. The receptor was isolated from a man aged 18 to 29 who received the YFV17D yellow fever vaccine. This sequence joins TRBV29-1 and TRBJ2-7, with a tentative D call TRBD2 (5 bases). The sequencing here drew on CD8+ T cells not binding an NS4B(214-222) dextramer, sorted from PBMCs, taken around 15 days after the first yellow fever vaccination. The CDR3, as DNA: TGCAGCGTACTAGGCGACTCCTACGAGCAGTACTTC. Amino acid sequence: CSVLGDSYEQYF.